Sequencing of this TCR beta chain was carried out in a study of blood T cell repertoires in COVID-19. Using immunoSEQ multiplex PCR, the repertoire was profiled, and TCRdb retains in-frame clones only, with some absent. The sample lists roughly 91,000 clones; about four fifths were seen once. The CDR3 length is 13 residues. CDR1 and CDR2 from the germline V gene are LNHDA and SQIVND (reference sequence). Trimming left V 3 bases short and J 1 base short, with 3 bases between. The sequenced sample was peripheral blood. The rearrangement joins TRBV19 to TRBJ2-2; D gene unclear. This receptor was obtained from a woman older than 75 with acute or convalescent COVID-19. In DNA, the CDR3 is TGTGCCAGTAGTATCGGGAACACCGGGGAGCTGTTTTTT. Its protein is CASSIGNTGELFF.